Following are 27 T cell receptor beta chains from one sample sequenced in a study of neurological immune-mediated disorders. The time point: longitudinal time-point 3. TCRdb passed the 5' RACE reads through MiXCR, listing each CDR3 protein once. The sample has approximately 80,000 distinct CDR3 sequences, around 4.7% seen once. The sample comprised PBMCs. All receptors come from an older woman with multiple sclerosis.

This clonotype appeared many times. The chain has TRBV3-1 and TRBJ1-6; maybe TRBD1 (6 bases). Germline V gives CDR1 LGHDT, CDR2 YNNKEL (reference sequence). The V end was cut by 0 bases, the J end by 0 bases, with 9 bases between. This CDR3 region has 17 residues. In DNA, the CDR3 is TGTGCCAGCAGCCAAGATAAGGGACACTCCTATAATTCACCCCTCCACTTT. Encoded protein: CASSQDKGHSYNSPLHF.

Ten or more counts support this clonotype. J is TRBJ1-1 and V is TRBV10-3; no clear D. Trimming pared 4 bases from V and 6 bases from J, leaving 21 bases between. Germline-derived CDR1 and CDR2 are ENHRY and SYGVKD. The CDR3 runs to 16 residues. CDR3 bases: TGTGCCATCAGTGCCGGCCTCGCCCGGCTTAAGGCTGAAGCTTTCTTT. Its protein product is CAISAGLARLKAEAFF.

This clonotype was observed many times. This rearrangement joins TRBV5-1 to TRBJ2-7; D unresolved. From germline, CDR1 is SGHRS and CDR2 YFSETQ. V dropped 5 bases and J dropped 6 bases, with 9 bases sitting between them. CDR3 length equals 11 residues. Written as DNA, the CDR3 is TGCGCCAGCAGGACCGCGGTCGAGCAGTACTTC. Protein product: CASRTAVEQYF.

This clonotype was observed at least ten times. The V call is TRBV27, the J call TRBJ2-7, with unresolved D. V shed 5 bases and J shed 2 bases, with 13 bases lying between them. CDR3 length: 14 amino acids. Germline V gives CDR1 MNHEY, CDR2 SMNVEV (reference sequence). The CDR3 loop reads CASSPQLLAYEQYF. The CDR3 DNA sequence: TGTGCCAGCAGTCCCCAACTCCTTGCCTACGAGCAGTACTTC.

Ten or more counts support this clonotype. The V call is TRBV5-1, the J call TRBJ1-1; D is possibly TRBD1 (5 bases). Trimming took off 4 bases at V and 2 bases at J, with 12 bases between the two ends. Germline V gene lookup returns CDR1 SGHRS and CDR2 YFSETQ. CDR3 length equals 14 residues. CDR3 bases: TGCGCCAGCAGCCTAGACAGTACTAACACTGAAGCTTTCTTT. This sequence encodes CASSLDSTNTEAFF.

This clonotype was picked up many times. This chain uses TRBV12-3 or TRBV12-4 with TRBJ2-1, with no clear D. CDR3 length: 15 amino acids. V lost 1 base to trimming and J lost 6 bases, with 13 bases between them. The CDR3 reads CASSLGGVISNEQFF. The CDR3 DNA is TGTGCCAGCAGTTTAGGCGGAGTAATCTCCAATGAGCAGTTCTTC.

This clonotype was picked up many times. This chain links TRBV20-1 with TRBJ1-3; D gene unclear. The V end was cut by 0 bases, the J end by 0 bases, with 9 bases between. CDR1 is DFQATT, CDR2 SNEGSKA, per germline (reference sequence). This CDR3 spans 15 amino acids. The CDR3 coding sequence is TGCAGTGCTAGAGACGGGCGCCTCTCTGGAAACACCATATATTTT. Residues: CSARDGRLSGNTIYF.

This clonotype was seen repeatedly, ten times or more. The J gene is TRBJ2-7, the V gene TRBV7-2; TRBD1 aligns across 7 bases. The length of the CDR3 is 13 residues. Losses at the gene ends were 1 base for V and 8 bases for J; bases not matched to a gene: 5. CDR1 SGHTA and CDR2 FQGNSA come from the germline V gene. CDR3 sequence reads: CASSLEPGQKQYF. The CDR3 region has the DNA TGTGCCAGCAGCTTAGAGCCGGGACAGAAGCAGTACTTC.

This clonotype showed up many times. This sequence joins TRBV7-2 and TRBJ2-5; D may match TRBD1 or TRBD2 (5 bases each). Germline V lookup: CDR1 SGHTA, CDR2 FQGNSA. V lost 1 base and J 5 bases, leaving 11 bases between the germline ends. CDR3 length equals 14 residues. In DNA form, the CDR3 reads TGTGCCAGCAGCTTAGTGGGGCTAGCTGAGACCCAGTACTTC. This sequence encodes CASSLVGLAETQYF.

This clonotype was seen at least ten times. The rearrangement joins TRBV20-1 to TRBJ2-1; 10 bases match TRBD2. The junction had 12 bases not matched to a gene; V was cut back by 0 bases and J by 4 bases. Germline CDR1 is DFQATT and CDR2 is SNEGSKA (reference sequence). There are 18 residues in the CDR3. CDR3 DNA: TGCAGTGCTAGAGATCCTAGCGGGGGCCCCGCCCCTTACAATGAGCAGTTCTTC. It encodes CSARDPSGGPAPYNEQFF.

This clonotype was detected ten times or more. J is TRBJ2-2 and V is TRBV5-1, with 7 nucleotides matching TRBD2. V shed 3 bases, J shed 5 bases, and the junction held 10 bases outside the gene matches. Germline V lookup: CDR1 SGHRS, CDR2 YFSETQ. The CDR3 runs 16 residues. The DNA for the CDR3 is TGCGCCAGCAGCTGGACTCCCGGGGGGAATACCGGGGAGCTGTTTTTT. It codes for CASSWTPGGNTGELFF.

This clonotype was seen at least ten times. The chain recombines TRBV7-2 with TRBJ2-2, with D unclear. The CDR3 totals 14 residues. Germline CDR1 and CDR2: SGHTA and FQGNSA. The V and J ends lost 5 bases and 6 bases respectively, with 13 bases between them. The chain's CDR3 is CASSNSGWAGELFF. The DNA for the CDR3 is TGTGCCAGCAGCAACTCGGGTTGGGCCGGGGAGCTGTTTTTT.

This clonotype appeared many times. The chain links TRBV28 to TRBJ2-7; D ambiguous. V lost 1 base and J 3 bases, leaving 4 bases between the germline ends. The germline V gene encodes CDR1 MDHEN and CDR2 SYDVKM. The CDR3 contains 12 residues. The CDR3 nucleotides are TGTGCCAGCAGTTTATTGCGCTACGAGCAGTACTTC. This codes for CASSLLRYEQYF. The whole variable domain, remainder taken from reference TRBV28 and TRBJ2-7, is DVKVTQSSRYLVKRTGEKVFLECVQDMDHENMFWYRQDPGLGLRLIYFSYDVKMKEKGDIPEGYSVSREKKERFSLILESASTNQTSMYLCASSLLRYEQYFGPGTRLTVT.

This clonotype was detected many times. The chain uses TRBV4-1 and TRBJ1-5; maybe TRBD1 (6 bases). V was cut by 1 base and J by 4 bases, with 20 bases left in between. Germline V gives CDR1 MGHRA, CDR2 YSYEKL. The CDR3 is 18 amino acids. CDR3 in DNA: TGCGCCAGCAGCCAAGGGGGGGCAGTAGGCCGCCTTAATCAGCCCCAGCATTTT. It codes for CASSQGGAVGRLNQPQHF.

Ten or more counts support this clonotype. Here the CDR3 reads CASSLSLPYEQYF. The CDR3 DNA is TGTGCCAGCAGTTTAAGTTTACCCTACGAGCAGTACTTC. The chain links TRBV12-3 or TRBV12-4 to TRBJ2-7, with D uncertain. This CDR3 has 13 amino acids. Trimming left V 2 bases short and J 2 bases short, with 7 bases between.

This clonotype appeared many times. The J gene is TRBJ1-1, the V gene TRBV20-1; no definite D call. CDR1 and CDR2 from the germline V gene are DFQATT and SNEGSKA (reference sequence). The CDR3 consists of 12 residues. Trimming removed 0 bases from V and 2 bases from J, with 4 bases in between. CDR3 nucleotide sequence: TGCAGTGCTAGAGATACAAACACTGAAGCTTTCTTT. Residues: CSARDTNTEAFF.

This clonotype occurred many times. The chain has TRBV5-1 and TRBJ2-3, with 8 bases identical to TRBD2. J gave up 4 bases and V 6 bases, and 4 bases lay outside the gene matches. Germline-derived CDR1 and CDR2 are SGHRS and YFSETQ. The CDR3 has 13 residues. The CDR3 DNA follows: TGCGCCAGCACCCGGGGGGGTTCAGATACGCAGTATTTT. This sequence encodes CASTRGGSDTQYF. The variable domain in full, completed from reference TRBV5-1 and TRBJ2-3, reads KAGVTQTPRYLIKTRGQQVTLSCSPISGHRSVSWYQQTPGQGLQFLFEYFSETQRNKGNFPGRFSGRQFSNSRSEMNVSTLELGDSALYLCASTRGGSDTQYFGPGTRLTVL.

In this sample, this clonotype turned up many times. The chain joins TRBV28 to TRBJ1-2; 10 nucleotides align to TRBD1. Germline V gene lookup returns CDR1 MDHEN and CDR2 SYDVKM. This CDR3 region has 14 residues. V lost 2 bases, J lost 14 bases, and 11 bases stayed unmatched. This chain's CDR3 is CASSLSYWDRGDTF. The CDR3 coding sequence is TGTGCCAGCAGTTTAAGCTATTGGGACAGGGGAGATACCTTC.

This clonotype has only a few counts. V and J are TRBV5-1 and TRBJ2-1; 15 bases agree with TRBD2. Germline assignment: CDR1 SGHRS and CDR2 YFSETQ. Unmatched junction bases numbered 10, after V lost 6 bases and J lost 0 bases. The CDR3 totals 19 residues. The CDR3 loop is CASIPRGTSGGSSYNEQFF. The DNA for the CDR3 is TGCGCCAGCATCCCTAGGGGGACTAGCGGGGGGAGCTCCTACAATGAGCAGTTCTTC.

This clonotype turned up a few times. V usage is TRBV7-6 and J usage is TRBJ2-2, with 7 bases matching TRBD2. The CDR3 extends over 14 amino acids. Germline loops: CDR1 SGHVS, CDR2 FNYEAQ. Trimming cost V 2 bases and J 3 bases; bases outside gene matches: 0. CDR3 DNA sequence: TGTGCCAGCAGCTTACGGGGGGACACCGGGGAGCTGTTTTTT. It is translated as CASSLRGDTGELFF.

This clonotype appeared many times. This sequence joins TRBV15 and TRBJ1-1; 7 bases are a match to TRBD1. V shed 5 bases and J 9 bases; nucleotides not matched to a gene: 15. There are 15 residues in the CDR3. Germline V CDR1 and CDR2: LNHNV, YYDKDF (reference sequence). The CDR3 loop is CATSLETTRQGQAFF. The CDR3, as DNA: TGTGCCACCAGCCTGGAAACAACAAGACAGGGCCAAGCTTTCTTT.

In its sample, this clonotype was seen many times. The chain recombines TRBV12-3 or TRBV12-4 with TRBJ2-5; 7 nucleotides line up with TRBD1. Trimming took 6 bases from V and 4 from J; bases not matched to a gene: 5. This CDR3 has 13 residues. The CDR3 nucleotides read TGTGCCAGCAGAGTTACAGGGGTAGAGACCCAGTACTTC. Translation: CASRVTGVETQYF.

Ten or more counts support this clonotype. This rearrangement joins TRBV5-1 to TRBJ2-7, with D unclear. V lost 4 bases to trimming and J lost 2 bases, with 13 bases between them. There are 14 residues in the CDR3. CDR1 is SGHRS and CDR2 is YFSETQ in the germline V gene. The DNA of the CDR3 is TGCGCCAGCAGCCAAGACACCAAAACCTACGAGCAGTACTTC. Protein: CASSQDTKTYEQYF.

This clonotype came up many times. An end of the junction does not agree with germline; a read error may underlie this. The rearrangement joins TRBV5-1 to TRBJ2-1; unclear D gene. The CDR3 consists of 14 residues. Germline V gives CDR1 SGHRS, CDR2 YFSETQ. CDR3: CASSRQSSNNEQFF. In nucleotides, the CDR3 is TGCGCCAGCAGTAGGCAGAGCTCCAACAATGAGCAGTTCTTC.

This clonotype was observed at least ten times. V usage is TRBV10-3 and J usage is TRBJ2-7, with a tentative D call TRBD1 (6 bases). CDR1 ENHRY and CDR2 SYGVKD come from the germline V gene. Trimming removed 11 bases from V and 1 base from J, with 18 bases in between. The CDR3 is made up of 14 amino acids. CDR3 sequence reads: CAARGDTGSYEQYF. The CDR3 DNA reads TGTGCCGCACGAGGGGACACTGGGTCCTACGAGCAGTACTTC.

The V gene is TRBV19, the J gene TRBJ2-7, with 12 positions matching TRBD1. Germline CDR1 LNHDA, CDR2 SQIVND (reference sequence). CDR3 length: 14 residues. The V gene end was trimmed by 6 bases and the J gene end by 7 bases; junction bases not matched to a gene: 7. Here the CDR3 reads CASSPGQGAIEQYF. As DNA, the CDR3 is TGTGCCAGTAGCCCGGGACAGGGGGCGATTGAGCAGTACTTC.

As to this clonotype: With a much larger clone just one base away, this may be a read error. The chain joins TRBV5-6 to TRBJ1-1; no firm D call. The CDR3 contains 15 residues. V lost 4 bases and J lost 0, with 13 bases in between. Germline V gene data show CDR1 as SGHDT and CDR2 as YYEEEE. CDR3 DNA: TGTGCCAGCAGCCATAATACTCTCATGAACACTGAAGCTTTCTTT. It yields the protein CASSHNTLMNTEAFF.